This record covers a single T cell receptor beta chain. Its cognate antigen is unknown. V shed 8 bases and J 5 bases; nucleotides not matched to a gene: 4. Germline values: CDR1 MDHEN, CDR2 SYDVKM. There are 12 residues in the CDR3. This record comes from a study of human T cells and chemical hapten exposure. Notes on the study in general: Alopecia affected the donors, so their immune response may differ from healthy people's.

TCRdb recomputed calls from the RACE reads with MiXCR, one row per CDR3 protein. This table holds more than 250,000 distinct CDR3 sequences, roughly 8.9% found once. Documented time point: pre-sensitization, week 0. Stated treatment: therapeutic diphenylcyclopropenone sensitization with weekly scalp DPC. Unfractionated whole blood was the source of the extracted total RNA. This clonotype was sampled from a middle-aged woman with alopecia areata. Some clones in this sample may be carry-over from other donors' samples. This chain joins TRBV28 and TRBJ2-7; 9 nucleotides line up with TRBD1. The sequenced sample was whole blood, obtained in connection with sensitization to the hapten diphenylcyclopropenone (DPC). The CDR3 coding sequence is TGTGCCAGCGGGACAGGGTCCCACGAGCAGTACTTC. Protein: CASGTGSHEQYF.